A selection of T cell receptor beta chains follows, all from one sample in a study of blood T cell repertoires in COVID-19. Sequencing was performed with immunoSEQ multiplex PCR; in TCRdb, only in-frame clones are kept and a portion is missing. This sample has 200,000 or so clones, with roughly 84% found just once. The specimen sequenced was peripheral blood. The receptors come from a human donor in a cohort sampled during active COVID-19. The CDR3 runs from the conserved cysteine through the conserved F or W. Fields, in order: D gene, V gene, J gene, clone size, CDR3 length, CDR3 protein, CDR3 DNA. D genes are given only for firm matches. The size field is filled for only some rows; it gives once, few, many or a size class.

>TRBD1|TRBV5-4|TRBJ1-2|once|13
CASSVQGRSGYTF
TGTGCCAGCAGCGTACAGGGGAGGAGCGGCTACACCTTC
>NA|TRBV4-1|TRBJ1-4|few|13
CASSLRWGEKLFF
TGCGCCAGCAGCCTCAGGTGGGGCGAAAAACTGTTTTTT
>NA|TRBV28|TRBJ1-5|few|19
CASRKNEPGWGFGNQPQHF
TGTGCCAGCAGGAAAAACGAACCGGGATGGGGTTTCGGCAATCAGCCCCAGCATTTT
>TRBD1|TRBV5-5|TRBJ1-5|NA|13
CASSSQGDQPQHF
TGTGCCAGCAGCTCCCAGGGGGATCAGCCCCAGCATTTT
>TRBD2|TRBV9|TRBJ2-3|NA|15
CASRALAGGQDTQYF
TGTGCCAGCAGGGCCCTAGCGGGGGGGCAAGATACGCAGTATTTT
>NA|TRBV3-1/TRBV3-2|TRBJ2-2|once|16
CASSRIVRGSTGELFF
TGTGCCAGCAGCCGCATAGTACGGGGTTCGACCGGGGAGCTGTTTTTT
>TRBD2|TRBV5-4|TRBJ2-7|NA|14
CASSTSGTSYEQYF
TGTGCCAGCAGCACTAGCGGGACCTCCTACGAGCAGTACTTC
>NA|TRBV6-1|TRBJ2-1|NA|14
CASSEEDYYNEQFF
TGTGCCAGCAGTGAAGAAGACTACTACAATGAGCAGTTCTTC
>TRBD2|TRBV7-2|TRBJ2-5|NA|16
CASSELTSGGVETQYF
TGTGCCAGCAGCGAACTGACTAGCGGGGGGGTTGAGACCCAGTACTTC
>TRBD2|TRBV6-5|TRBJ2-2|NA|16
CASSYIGGGNTGELFF
TGTGCCAGCAGTTATATCGGGGGGGGAAACACCGGGGAGCTGTTTTTT
>TRBD1|TRBV30|TRBJ1-2|few|12
CAGAGGNYGYTF
TGTGCTGGAGCAGGGGGGAACTATGGCTACACCTTC
>TRBD1|TRBV6-6|TRBJ1-4|few|15
CASSSDRAGDEKLFF
TGTGCCAGCAGTTCAGACAGGGCCGGGGATGAAAAACTGTTTTTT
>NA|TRBV27|TRBJ1-5|NA|12
CASSYAGQPQHF
TGTGCCAGCAGTTACGCGGGTCAGCCCCAGCATTTT
>TRBD1|TRBV2|TRBJ1-5|many|18
CASSGQGEKFYSNQPQHF
TGTGCCAGCAGTGGACAGGGAGAGAAATTCTATAGCAATCAGCCCCAGCATTTT
>NA|TRBV7-2|TRBJ2-4|NA|14
CASSLELAKNIQYF
TGTGCCAGCAGCTTAGAGCTAGCCAAAAACATTCAGTACTTC
>NA|TRBV19|TRBJ1-2|NA|11
CASSTGLGYTF
TGTGCCAGTAGTACAGGACTTGGCTACACCTTC
>NA|TRBV20-1|TRBJ2-5|NA|15
CSASALTGNQETQYF
TGCAGTGCTAGTGCCCTTACAGGGAACCAAGAGACCCAGTACTTC
>NA|TRBV2|TRBJ2-7|NA|15
CASSERGRGGGEQYF
TGTGCCAGCAGTGAAAGAGGCAGGGGAGGGGGCGAGCAGTACTTC
>NA|TRBV5-5|TRBJ2-7|NA|12
CASGWAGSEQYF
TGTGCCAGCGGGTGGGCAGGGTCCGAGCAGTACTTC
>TRBD1|TRBV6-5|TRBJ2-3|NA|15
CASRGTGLPTDTQYF
TGTGCCAGCAGAGGGACAGGACTCCCCACAGATACGCAGTATTTT
>NA|TRBV6-6|TRBJ2-5|NA|13
CASSPTSQETQYF
TGTGCCAGCTCCCCCACTAGCCAAGAGACCCAGTACTTC
>TRBD1|TRBV2|TRBJ1-6|NA|14
CASRVQGVNSPLHF
TGTGCCAGCAGGGTACAGGGGGTGAATTCACCCCTCCACTTT
>NA|TRBV18|TRBJ1-5|NA|14
CASSPFRSNQPQHF
TGTGCCAGCTCACCCTTCAGGTCCAATCAGCCCCAGCATTTT
>TRBD2|TRBV13|TRBJ2-1|once|13
CASSLAGVPEQFF
TGTGCCAGCAGCCTAGCGGGAGTACCTGAGCAGTTCTTC
>NA|TRBV18|TRBJ2-1|NA|16
CASSPGWRDNGNEQFF
TGTGCCAGCTCACCTGGGTGGCGGGATAACGGGAATGAGCAGTTCTTC
>NA|TRBV18|TRBJ2-2|NA|15
CASSPIADYTGELFF
TGTGCCAGCTCACCAATAGCGGACTACACCGGGGAGCTGTTTTTT
>TRBD1|TRBV20-1|TRBJ1-1|NA|11
CRPRGGRGAFF
TGCAGGCCCCGAGGGGGCAGGGGGGCTTTCTTT
>NA|TRBV9|TRBJ2-3|NA|15
CASSSRDTPTDTQYF
TGTGCCAGCAGCTCCAGGGACACTCCCACAGATACGCAGTATTTT
>TRBD2|TRBV9|TRBJ2-7|once|14
CASSPTGTSREQYF
TGTGCCAGCAGCCCAACCGGGACTAGCCGCGAGCAGTACTTC
>NA|TRBV7-8|TRBJ2-3|NA|12
CASSPPSGTQYF
TGTGCCAGCAGCCCCCCGTCGGGTACGCAGTATTTT
>TRBD1|TRBV18|TRBJ2-1|NA|17
CASSEDIGTGARNEQFF
TGTGCCAGCTCGGAGGACATCGGGACAGGGGCACGAAATGAGCAGTTCTTC
>TRBD2|TRBV5-1|TRBJ2-1|NA|15
CASSLVSGGYNEQFF
TGCGCCAGCAGCTTGGTAAGCGGGGGCTACAATGAGCAGTTCTTC
>NA|TRBV7-8|TRBJ2-3|NA|14
CASRPWGGTDTQYF
TGTGCCAGCAGACCTTGGGGGGGCACAGATACGCAGTATTTT
>NA|TRBV5-1|TRBJ1-4|NA|14
CASSLEGAGEKLFF
TGCGCCAGCAGCTTAGAAGGGGCTGGTGAAAAACTGTTTTTT
>TRBD1|TRBV6-5|TRBJ1-6|NA|15
CASSGPGQGFTPLHF
TGTGCCAGCAGCGGACCGGGACAGGGGTTTACACCCCTCCACTTT
>NA|TRBV18|TRBJ1-2|few|13
CASSRDIDYGYTF
TGTGCCAGCTCACGCGACATCGACTATGGCTACACCTTC
>NA|TRBV24-1|TRBJ2-2|NA|14
CATSDFPGTGELFF
TGTGCCACCAGTGATTTCCCAGGGACCGGGGAGCTGTTTTTT
>NA|TRBV18|TRBJ1-4|NA|15
CASSPLQPQYEKLFF
TGTGCCAGCTCACCACTACAACCCCAATATGAAAAACTGTTTTTT
>NA|TRBV6-5|TRBJ1-1|NA|16
CASSYKGGGESTEAFF
TGTGCCAGCAGTTACAAGGGCGGGGGGGAAAGCACTGAAGCTTTCTTT
>TRBD1|TRBV23-1|TRBJ2-7|NA|9
CASRTGELF
TGCGCCAGCAGGACAGGGGAACTATTC
>TRBD1|TRBV2|TRBJ1-2|NA|16
CASRVLQGAPDYGYTF
TGTGCCAGCAGGGTTTTACAGGGGGCGCCGGACTATGGCTACACCTTC